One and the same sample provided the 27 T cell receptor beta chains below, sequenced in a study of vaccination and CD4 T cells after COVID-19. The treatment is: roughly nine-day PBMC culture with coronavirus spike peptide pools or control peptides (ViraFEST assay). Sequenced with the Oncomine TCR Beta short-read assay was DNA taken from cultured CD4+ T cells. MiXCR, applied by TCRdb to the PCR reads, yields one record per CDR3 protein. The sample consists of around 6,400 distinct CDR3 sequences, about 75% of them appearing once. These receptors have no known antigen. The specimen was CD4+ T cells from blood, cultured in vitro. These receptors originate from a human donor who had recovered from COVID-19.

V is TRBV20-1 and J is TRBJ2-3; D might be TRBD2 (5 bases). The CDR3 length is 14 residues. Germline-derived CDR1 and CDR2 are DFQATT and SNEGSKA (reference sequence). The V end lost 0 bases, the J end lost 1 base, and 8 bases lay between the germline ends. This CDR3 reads CSARDERRTDTQYF. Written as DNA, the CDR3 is TGCAGTGCTAGAGATGAGCGGCGCACAGATACGCAGTATTTT.

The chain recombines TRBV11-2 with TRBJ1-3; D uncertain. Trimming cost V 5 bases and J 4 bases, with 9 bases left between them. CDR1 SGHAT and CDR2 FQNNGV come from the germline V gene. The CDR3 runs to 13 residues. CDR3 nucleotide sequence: TGTGCCAGCAGCCTCACCACAGGAAACACCATATATTTT. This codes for CASSLTTGNTIYF.

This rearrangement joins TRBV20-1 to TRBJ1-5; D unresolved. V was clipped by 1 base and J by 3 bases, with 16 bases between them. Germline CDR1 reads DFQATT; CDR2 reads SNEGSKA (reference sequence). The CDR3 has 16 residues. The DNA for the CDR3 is TGCAGTGCTAGAGGCAGTATTTCCCCGAACAATCAGCCCCAGCATTTT. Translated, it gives CSARGSISPNNQPQHF.

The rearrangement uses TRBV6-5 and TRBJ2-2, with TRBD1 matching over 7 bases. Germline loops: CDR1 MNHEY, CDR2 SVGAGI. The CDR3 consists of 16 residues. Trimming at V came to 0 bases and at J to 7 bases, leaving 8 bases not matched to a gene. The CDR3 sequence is CASSYSGQVSIGELFF. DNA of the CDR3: TGTGCCAGCAGTTACTCAGGACAGGTTTCGATCGGGGAGCTGTTTTTT.

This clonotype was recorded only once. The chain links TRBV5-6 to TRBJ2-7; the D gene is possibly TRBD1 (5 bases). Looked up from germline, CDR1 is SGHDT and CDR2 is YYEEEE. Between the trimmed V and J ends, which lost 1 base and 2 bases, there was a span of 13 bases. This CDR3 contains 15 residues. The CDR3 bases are TGTGCCAGCAGCTTGTACAGGCGCCCTGCCTACGAGCAGTACTTC. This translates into CASSLYRRPAYEQYF. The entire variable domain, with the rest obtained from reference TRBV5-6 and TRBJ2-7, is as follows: DAGVTQSPTHLIKTRGQQVTLRCSPKSGHDTVSWYQQALGQGPQFIFQYYEEEERQRGNFPDRFSGHQFPNYSSELNVNALLLGDSALYLCASSLYRRPAYEQYFGPGTRLTVT.

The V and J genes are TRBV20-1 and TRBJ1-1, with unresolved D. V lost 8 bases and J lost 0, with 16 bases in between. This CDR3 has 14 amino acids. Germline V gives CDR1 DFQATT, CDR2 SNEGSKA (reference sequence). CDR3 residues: CSQAVRTLNTEAFF. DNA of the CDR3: TGCAGTCAGGCCGTACGAACATTGAACACTGAAGCTTTCTTT.

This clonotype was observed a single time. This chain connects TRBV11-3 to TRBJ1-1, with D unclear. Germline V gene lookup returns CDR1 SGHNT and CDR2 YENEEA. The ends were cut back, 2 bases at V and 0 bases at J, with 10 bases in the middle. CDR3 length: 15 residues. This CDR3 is CASSLLRDMNTEAFF. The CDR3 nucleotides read TGTGCCAGCAGCTTACTACGGGATATGAACACTGAAGCTTTCTTT.

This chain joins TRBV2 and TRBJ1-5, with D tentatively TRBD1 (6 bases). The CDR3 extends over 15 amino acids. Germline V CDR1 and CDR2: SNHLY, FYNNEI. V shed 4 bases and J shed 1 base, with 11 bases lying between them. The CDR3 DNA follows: TGTGCCAGCAGTGCTAACAGGGACAGCAATCAGCCCCAGCATTTT. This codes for CASSANRDSNQPQHF.

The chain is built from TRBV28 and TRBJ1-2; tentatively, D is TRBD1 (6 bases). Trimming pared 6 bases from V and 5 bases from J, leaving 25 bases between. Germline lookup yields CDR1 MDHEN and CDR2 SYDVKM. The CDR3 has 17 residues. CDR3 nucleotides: TGTGCCAGCAGAAATTCTGGGACAAAAGGCCCCGTATATGGCTACACCTTC. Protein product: CASRNSGTKGPVYGYTF.

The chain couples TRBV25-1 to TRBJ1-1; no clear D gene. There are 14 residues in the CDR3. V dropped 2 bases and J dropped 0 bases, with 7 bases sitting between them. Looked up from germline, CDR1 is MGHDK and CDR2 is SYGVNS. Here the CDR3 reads CASSEGGMNTEAFF. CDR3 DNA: TGTGCCAGCAGTGAAGGAGGCATGAACACTGAAGCTTTCTTT.

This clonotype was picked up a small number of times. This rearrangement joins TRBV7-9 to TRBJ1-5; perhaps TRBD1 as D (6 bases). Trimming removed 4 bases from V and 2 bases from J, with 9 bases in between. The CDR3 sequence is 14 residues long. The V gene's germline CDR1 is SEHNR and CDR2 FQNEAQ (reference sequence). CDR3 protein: CASSSQGGNQPQHF. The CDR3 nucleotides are TGTGCCAGCAGCTCACAGGGTGGCAATCAGCCCCAGCATTTT.

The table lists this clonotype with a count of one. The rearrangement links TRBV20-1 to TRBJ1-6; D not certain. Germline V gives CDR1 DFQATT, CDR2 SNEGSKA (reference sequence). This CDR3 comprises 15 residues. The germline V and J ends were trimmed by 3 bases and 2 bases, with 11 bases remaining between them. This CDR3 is CSASSQVTYNSPLHF. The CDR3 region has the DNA TGCAGTGCTAGTTCCCAGGTCACCTATAATTCACCCCTCCACTTT.

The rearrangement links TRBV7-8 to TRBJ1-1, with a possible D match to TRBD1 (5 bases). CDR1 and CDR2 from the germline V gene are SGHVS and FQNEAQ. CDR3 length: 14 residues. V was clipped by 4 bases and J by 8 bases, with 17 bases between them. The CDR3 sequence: CASSWGMNRAEAFF. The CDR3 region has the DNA TGTGCCAGCAGCTGGGGGATGAACAGAGCGGAAGCTTTCTTT.

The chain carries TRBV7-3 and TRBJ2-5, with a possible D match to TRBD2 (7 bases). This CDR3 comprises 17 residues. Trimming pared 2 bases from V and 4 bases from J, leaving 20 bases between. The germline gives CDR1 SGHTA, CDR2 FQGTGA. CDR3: CASSLLGLTGGGETQYF. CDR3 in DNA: TGTGCCAGCAGCTTACTCGGACTAACGGGGGGCGGAGAGACCCAGTACTTC.

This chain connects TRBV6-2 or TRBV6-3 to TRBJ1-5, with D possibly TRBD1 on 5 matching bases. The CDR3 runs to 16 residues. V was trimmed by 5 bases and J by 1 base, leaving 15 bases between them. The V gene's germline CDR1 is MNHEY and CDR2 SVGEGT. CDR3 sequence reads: CASSPRDSLSNQPQHF. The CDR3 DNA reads TGTGCCAGCAGTCCCCGCGACAGTCTAAGCAATCAGCCCCAGCATTTT.

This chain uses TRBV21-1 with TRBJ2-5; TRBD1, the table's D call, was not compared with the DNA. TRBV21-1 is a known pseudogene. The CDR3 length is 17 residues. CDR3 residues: CASSKGKQVLSWETQYF. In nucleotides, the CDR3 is TGTGCCAGCAGCAAAGGAAAACAGGTTCTCTCTTGGGAGACCCAGTACTTC.

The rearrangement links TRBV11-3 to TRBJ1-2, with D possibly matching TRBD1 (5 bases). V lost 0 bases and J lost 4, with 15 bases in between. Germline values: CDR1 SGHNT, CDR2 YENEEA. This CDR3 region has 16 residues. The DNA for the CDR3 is TGTGCCAGCAGCTTAGAGGTGGGACCCGGCGGCTATGGCTACACCTTC. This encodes CASSLEVGPGGYGYTF.

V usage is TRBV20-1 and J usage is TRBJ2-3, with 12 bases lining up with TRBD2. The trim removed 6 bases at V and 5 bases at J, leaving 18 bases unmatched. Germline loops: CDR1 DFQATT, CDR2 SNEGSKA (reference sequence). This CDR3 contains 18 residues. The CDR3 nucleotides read TGCAGTGCCTCAGCTAGCGGGAGGGCCGCGGCACTGAGAGATACGCAGTATTTT. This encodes CSASASGRAAALRDTQYF.

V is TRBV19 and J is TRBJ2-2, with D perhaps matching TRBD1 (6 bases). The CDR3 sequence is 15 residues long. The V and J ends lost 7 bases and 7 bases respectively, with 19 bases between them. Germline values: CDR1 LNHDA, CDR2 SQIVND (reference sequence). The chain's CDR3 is CASTPGTTGFGELFF. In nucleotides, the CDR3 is TGTGCCAGTACCCCGGGGACGACAGGATTCGGGGAGCTGTTTTTT. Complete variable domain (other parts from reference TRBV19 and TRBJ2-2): DGGITQSPKYLFRKEGQNVTLSCEQNLNHDAMYWYRQDPGQGLRLIYYSQIVNDFQKGDIAEGYSVSREKKESFPLTVTSAQKNPTAFYLCASTPGTTGFGELFFGEGSRLTVL.

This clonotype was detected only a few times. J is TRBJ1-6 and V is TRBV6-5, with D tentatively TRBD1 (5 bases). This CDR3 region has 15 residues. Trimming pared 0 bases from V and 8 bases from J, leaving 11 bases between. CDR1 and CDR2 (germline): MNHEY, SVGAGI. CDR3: CASSYSGTSYSPLHF. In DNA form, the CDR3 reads TGTGCCAGCAGTTACTCCGGGACGTCTTATTCACCCCTCCACTTT.

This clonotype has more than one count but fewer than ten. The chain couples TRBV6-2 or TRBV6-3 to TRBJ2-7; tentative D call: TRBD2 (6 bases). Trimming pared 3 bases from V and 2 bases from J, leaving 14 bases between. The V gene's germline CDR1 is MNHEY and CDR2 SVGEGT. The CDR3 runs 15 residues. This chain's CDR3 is CASSYLGLHPYEQYF. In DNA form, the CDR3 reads TGTGCCAGCAGTTATCTAGGACTACACCCCTACGAGCAGTACTTC.

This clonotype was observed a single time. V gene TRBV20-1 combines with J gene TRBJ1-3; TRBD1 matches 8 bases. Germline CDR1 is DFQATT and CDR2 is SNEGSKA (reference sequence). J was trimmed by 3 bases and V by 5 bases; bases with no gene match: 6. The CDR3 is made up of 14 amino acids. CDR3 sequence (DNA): TGCAGTGCTGCGGACAGGGCGCGTGGAAACACCATATATTTT. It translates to CSAADRARGNTIYF.

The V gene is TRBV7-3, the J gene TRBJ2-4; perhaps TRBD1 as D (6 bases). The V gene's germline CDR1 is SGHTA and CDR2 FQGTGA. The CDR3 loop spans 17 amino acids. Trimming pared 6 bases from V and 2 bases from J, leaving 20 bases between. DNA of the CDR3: TGTGCCAGCAGAATACCTCAACCAGGGGAAACCAAAAACATTCAGTACTTC. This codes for CASRIPQPGETKNIQYF.

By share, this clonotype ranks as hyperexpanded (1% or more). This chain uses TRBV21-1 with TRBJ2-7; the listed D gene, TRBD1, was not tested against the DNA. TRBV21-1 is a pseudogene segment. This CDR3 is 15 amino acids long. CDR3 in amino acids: CASSTRQGCFHEQYF. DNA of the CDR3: TGTGCCAGCAGCACACGACAGGGTTGTTTCCACGAGCAGTACTTC.

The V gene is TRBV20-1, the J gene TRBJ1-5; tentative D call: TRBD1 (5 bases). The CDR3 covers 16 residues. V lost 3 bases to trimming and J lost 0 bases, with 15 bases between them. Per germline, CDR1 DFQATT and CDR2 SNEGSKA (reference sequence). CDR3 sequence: CSARVTRGYSNQPQHF. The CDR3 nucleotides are TGCAGTGCTAGGGTAACCCGGGGGTATAGCAATCAGCCCCAGCATTTT.

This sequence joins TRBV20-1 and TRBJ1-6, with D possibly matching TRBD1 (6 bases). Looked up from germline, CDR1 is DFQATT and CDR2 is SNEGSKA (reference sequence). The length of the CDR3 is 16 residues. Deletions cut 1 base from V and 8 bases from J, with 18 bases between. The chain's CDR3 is CSARVWGAIADSPLHF. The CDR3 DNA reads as TGCAGTGCTAGAGTTTGGGGGGCCATCGCGGATTCACCCCTCCACTTT.

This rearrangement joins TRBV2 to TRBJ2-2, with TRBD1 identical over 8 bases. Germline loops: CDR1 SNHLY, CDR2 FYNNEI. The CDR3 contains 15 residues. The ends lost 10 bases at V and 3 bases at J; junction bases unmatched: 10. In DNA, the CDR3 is TGTGCCATCGATAGACAGGGGAGTTACACCGGGGAGCTGTTTTTT. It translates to CAIDRQGSYTGELFF.